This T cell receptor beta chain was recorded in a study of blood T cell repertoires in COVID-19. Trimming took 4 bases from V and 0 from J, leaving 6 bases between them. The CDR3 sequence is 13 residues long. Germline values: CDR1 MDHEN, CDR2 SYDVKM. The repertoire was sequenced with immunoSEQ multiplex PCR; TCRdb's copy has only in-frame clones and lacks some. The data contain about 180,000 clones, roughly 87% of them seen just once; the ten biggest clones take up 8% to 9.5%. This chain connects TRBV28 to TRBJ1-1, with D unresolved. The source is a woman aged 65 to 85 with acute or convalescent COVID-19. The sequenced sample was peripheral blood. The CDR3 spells CASSSSMNTEAFF. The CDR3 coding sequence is TGTGCCAGCAGTTCAAGCATGAACACTGAAGCTTTCTTT.